This T cell receptor beta chain was recorded in a study of beta chain features in type 1 diabetes. Study outcomes and limitations: Moderately but significantly shorter TCRB CDR3s were found in Type 1 diabetes patients in all four CD4+ subsets. With patients and controls alike, PCR might favor shorter templates to an equal degree.

Every bit of the isolated RNA underwent reverse transcription, so sequencing read expressed TCRB transcripts. Read counts averaged approximately 3.3 million for samples of naive, central memory and regulatory T cells. Sequenced by immunoSEQ multiplex PCR; TCRdb stores in-frame clones only, minus some. In the table there are hundreds of thousands of clones, around 12% of which are singletons. This clone was seen more than once but under ten times. Antigen specificity is unknown. Trimming removed 2 bases from V and 6 bases from J; junction bases left unmatched: 6. Germline CDR1 reads SGHNT; CDR2 reads YYREEE (reference sequence). The CDR3 runs 16 residues. Blood was collected once per donor into heparin, averaging about 100 mL.

The clonotype originates from a man aged 18 to 35 in good health. The chain carries TRBV5-4 and TRBJ2-1, with 12 nucleotides matching TRBD1. Sequencing was done on a sample of naive CD4+ T cells from blood. The CDR3 bases are TGTGCCAGCAGCTTCCCCGGGACAGGGGGCTTCAATGAGCAGTTCTTC. Its translation: CASSFPGTGGFNEQFF.